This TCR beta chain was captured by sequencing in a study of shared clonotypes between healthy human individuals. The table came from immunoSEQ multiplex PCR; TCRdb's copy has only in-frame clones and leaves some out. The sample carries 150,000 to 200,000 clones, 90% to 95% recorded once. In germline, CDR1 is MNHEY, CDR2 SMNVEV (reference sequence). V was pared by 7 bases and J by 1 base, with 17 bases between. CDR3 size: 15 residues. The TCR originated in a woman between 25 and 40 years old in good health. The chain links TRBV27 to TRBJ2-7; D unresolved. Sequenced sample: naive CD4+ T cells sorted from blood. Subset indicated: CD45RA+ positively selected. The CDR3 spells CASIASTQASYEQYF. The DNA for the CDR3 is TGTGCCAGCATCGCTTCGACGCAAGCGTCCTACGAGCAGTACTTC.